The text below deals with one TCR beta chain. The CDR3 sequence is 15 residues long. V was pared by 0 bases and J by 0 bases, with 1 base of the junction left unmatched. Germline V gene lookup returns CDR1 DFQATT and CDR2 SNEGSKA (reference sequence). The data are from a study of CD8 T cells in Susac syndrome. It was with random hexamers that roughly 0.5 to 1 ug RNA was reverse transcribed. MiXCR, applied by TCRdb to the immunoSEQ multiplex PCR reads, yields one record per CDR3 protein. The sample carries about 120,000 distinct CDR3 sequences, around 94% recorded once. The receptor's source is a human donor with multiple sclerosis. This chain joins TRBV20-1 and TRBJ2-7; 11 nucleotides align to TRBD1. The sequenced sample consisted of CD4+ T cells from PBMCs. The CDR3 bases are TGCAGTGCTAGAGATGGGACAGGGGGCTCCTACGAGCAGTACTTC. Translated: CSARDGTGGSYEQYF.